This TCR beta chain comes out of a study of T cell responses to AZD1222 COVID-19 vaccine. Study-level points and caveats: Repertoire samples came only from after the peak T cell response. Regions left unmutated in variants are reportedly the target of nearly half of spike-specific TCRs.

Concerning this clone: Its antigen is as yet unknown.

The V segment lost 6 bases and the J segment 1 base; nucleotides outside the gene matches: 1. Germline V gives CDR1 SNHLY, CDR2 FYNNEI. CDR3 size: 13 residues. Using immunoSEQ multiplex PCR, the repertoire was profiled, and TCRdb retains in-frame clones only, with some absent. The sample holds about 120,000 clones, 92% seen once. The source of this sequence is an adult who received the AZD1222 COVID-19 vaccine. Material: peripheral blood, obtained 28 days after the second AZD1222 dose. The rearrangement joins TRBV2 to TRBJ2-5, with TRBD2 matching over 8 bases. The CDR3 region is CASRGLVQETQYF. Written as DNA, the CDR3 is TGTGCCAGCAGGGGACTAGTCCAAGAGACCCAGTACTTC.